The 21 T cell receptor beta chains given below trace back to one sample, sequenced in a study of blood T cell repertoires in COVID-19 (TCRdb year 2020). Library prep was done by the immunoSEQ multiplex PCR assay. Imported from immuneACCESS, the table was reduced by TCRdb to in-frame sequences with V and J called. These copies leave out some clones; in studies compared against another copy, an unresolved V gene accounts for under half, and the cause of the remainder is not known. The sample contains fewer than 350,000 clones, roughly 87% of them found a single time. The ten largest clonotypes hold 1% of the sample. The sample was PBMCs or T cells enriched from blood (not recorded which). All receptors derive from a woman in her 30s who had recovered from COVID-19.

This clone showed up many times. The J gene is TRBJ1-1, the V gene TRBV1; the table calls TRBD1, which could not be checked here. TRBV1 represents a pseudogene. This CDR3 spans 18 amino acids. In DNA form, the CDR3 reads TGCACCAGCAGCCAACCGAACAGGGGGCGGACGGGTTGGTTAGCGGCTTTCTTT. It encodes CTSSQPNRGRTGWLAAFF.

The rearrangement links TRBV4-2 to TRBJ2-2; maybe TRBD2 (6 bases). This CDR3 is built from 18 residues. Germline V gene sequence: CDR1 LGHNA, CDR2 YNFKEQ. Trimming took 3 bases from V and 6 from J, leaving 23 bases between them. CDR3 amino acids: CASSHPPGDFHGPGELFF. CDR3 in DNA: TGTGCCAGCAGCCATCCTCCCGGGGACTTCCACGGGCCCGGGGAGCTGTTTTTT.

The chain employs TRBV28 and TRBJ2-1; 10 nucleotides align to TRBD1. V shed 7 bases, J shed 3 bases, and the junction held 12 bases outside the gene matches. Germline V gene lookup returns CDR1 MDHEN and CDR2 SYDVKM. The CDR3 is 17 amino acids. The CDR3 bases are TGTGCCAGCATTGGCCCTGGGACAGGGGCAATCTACAATGAGCAGTTCTTC. Translated: CASIGPGTGAIYNEQFF.

This clone came up once. The sample holds other DNA sequences that translate to the same CDR3. The chain links TRBV18 to TRBJ1-5, with a tentative D call TRBD1 (6 bases). Germline CDR1 KGHSH, CDR2 LQKENI. This CDR3 has 14 residues. Trimming shortened V by 6 bases and J by 0 bases, and 9 bases separated the two germline ends. The CDR3 protein is CASSHRDSNQPQHF. In DNA, the CDR3 is TGTGCCAGCTCGCACAGGGATAGCAATCAGCCCCAGCATTTT.

This clone was found once. This chain connects TRBV14 to TRBJ2-3; TRBD1 might be the D (6 bases). Germline assignment: CDR1 SGHDN and CDR2 FVKESK. V shed 0 bases and J shed 4 bases, with 14 bases lying between them. The CDR3 runs to 16 residues. This chain's CDR3 is CASSQDNLAGADTQYF. DNA of the CDR3: TGTGCCAGCAGCCAAGATAACCTAGCAGGGGCAGATACGCAGTATTTT. Supplemented by reference TRBV14 and TRBJ2-3, the full variable domain reads EAGVTQFPSHSVIEKGQTVTLRCDPISGHDNLYWYRRVMGKEIKFLLHFVKESKQDESGMPNNRFLAERTGGTYSTLKVQPAELEDSGVYFCASSQDNLAGADTQYFGPGTRLTVL.

The V and J genes are TRBV2 and TRBJ2-5, with D hard to call. The ends were cut back, 8 bases at V and 5 bases at J, with 15 bases in the middle. The CDR3 has 13 amino acids. In germline, CDR1 is SNHLY, CDR2 FYNNEI. CDR3 amino acids: CASLYVESETQYF. The CDR3, as DNA: TGTGCCAGCTTGTATGTTGAGTCGGAGACCCAGTACTTC.

The rearrangement links TRBV14 to TRBJ1-5; a weak D match, TRBD1 (5 bases). V was trimmed by 1 base and J by 9 bases, leaving 16 bases between them. Germline CDR1 is SGHDN and CDR2 is FVKESK. CDR3 length: 15 amino acids. The CDR3 nucleotides read TGTGCCAGCAGCCAAGTTGTCAGGGTAAAGAGGCCCCAGCATTTT. It encodes CASSQVVRVKRPQHF.

V and J are TRBV13 and TRBJ2-7; 15 nucleotides line up with TRBD2. J gave up 2 bases and V 5 bases, and 7 bases lay outside the gene matches. The CDR3 loop spans 17 amino acids. The germline V gene has CDR1 PRHDT and CDR2 FYEKMQ (reference sequence). This CDR3 reads CASSGQGLAGGAYEQYF. The CDR3 DNA reads TGTGCCAGCAGCGGGCAGGGACTAGCGGGAGGCGCCTACGAGCAGTACTTC.

This rearrangement joins TRBV19 to TRBJ2-2, with 11 bases identical to TRBD1. Germline V gene data show CDR1 as LNHDA and CDR2 as SQIVND (reference sequence). Trimming at V came to 3 bases and at J to 0 bases, leaving 3 bases not matched to a gene. This CDR3 comprises 17 residues. The CDR3 here is CASSIRGQGANTGELFF. As DNA, the CDR3 is TGTGCCAGTAGTATCCGGGGACAGGGGGCGAACACCGGGGAGCTGTTTTTT.

The J gene is TRBJ2-7, the V gene TRBV28; the D gene is possibly TRBD1 (5 bases). V shed 8 bases and J shed 2 bases, with 19 bases lying between them. Germline V gives CDR1 MDHEN, CDR2 SYDVKM. CDR3 length: 15 amino acids. CDR3 DNA sequence: TGTGCCAGCGGCTTCTGGCCAGCAGGGACCTACGAGCAGTACTTC. Translated: CASGFWPAGTYEQYF.

This rearrangement joins TRBV4-1 to TRBJ2-7; 15 bases line up with TRBD2. This CDR3 spans 15 amino acids. The V and J ends lost 1 base and 10 bases, in that order; junction bases with no gene match: 5. CDR1 MGHRA and CDR2 YSYEKL come from the germline V gene. The CDR3 region has the DNA TGCGCCAGCAGCCAAGGCGGACTAGCGGGAGGGGATCAGTACTTC. It translates to CASSQGGLAGGDQYF.

There are a few counts of this clone. This chain uses TRBV27 with TRBJ1-1; 7 bases align to TRBD1. The CDR3 runs 12 residues. The V gene's germline CDR1 is MNHEY and CDR2 SMNVEV (reference sequence). With V trimmed by 10 bases and J by 1 base, 3 bases remained unmatched. CDR3 nucleotide sequence: TGTGCCACCCGGACAGGGAACACTGAAGCTTTCTTT. It codes for CATRTGNTEAFF.

The CDR3 region is CASSFGLSNTEAFF. CDR3 sequence (DNA): TGTGCCAGCAGCTTCGGACTTTCCAACACTGAAGCTTTCTTT. This chain connects TRBV7-3 to TRBJ1-1; no clear D gene. Germline lookup yields CDR1 SGHTA and CDR2 FQGTGA. CDR3 length: 14 residues. V dropped 3 bases and J dropped 2 bases, with 10 bases sitting between them.

This rearrangement joins TRBV7-9 to TRBJ2-5; a weak D match, TRBD2 (6 bases). V was clipped by 4 bases and J by 5 bases, with 20 bases between them. The CDR3 totals 16 residues. The germline V gene has CDR1 SEHNR and CDR2 FQNEAQ (reference sequence). The CDR3 spells CASSSQSGLDRETQYF. CDR3 bases: TGTGCCAGCAGCTCCCAAAGCGGGTTGGACCGGGAGACCCAGTACTTC.

V and J are TRBV12-3 or TRBV12-4 and TRBJ1-6; TRBD1 might be the D (5 bases). There are 13 residues in the CDR3. Deletions cut 5 bases from V and 7 bases from J, with 9 bases between. CDR3 loop: CASSVKGNSPLHF. The CDR3 DNA reads as TGTGCCAGCAGTGTCAAGGGGAATTCACCCCTCCACTTT.

This clone was found a few times. The chain links TRBV2 to TRBJ2-1; possibly TRBD2 for D (7 bases). V dropped 8 bases and J dropped 5 bases, with 16 bases sitting between them. CDR3 length: 14 amino acids. Germline V lookup: CDR1 SNHLY, CDR2 FYNNEI. The CDR3 sequence: CASGGGPLNNEQFF. Written as DNA, the CDR3 is TGTGCCAGCGGGGGGGGGCCCCTCAACAATGAGCAGTTCTTC.

The J gene is TRBJ1-4, the V gene TRBV4-2; the D gene is possibly TRBD1 (5 bases). The CDR3 extends over 14 amino acids. Trimming left V 0 bases short and J 7 bases short, with 9 bases between. Germline V lookup: CDR1 LGHNA, CDR2 YNFKEQ. CDR3 in DNA: TGTGCCAGCAGCCAAGAAAGGGGTGTTGAAAAACTGTTTTTT. The encoded protein is CASSQERGVEKLFF.

This chain uses TRBV10-1 with TRBJ2-5; D not resolved. The CDR3 spans 15 residues. Germline V lookup: CDR1 WNHNN, CDR2 SYGVQD (reference sequence). V was pared by 5 bases and J by 6 bases, with 19 bases between. The CDR3 sequence is CASSPRTNAMKTQYF. The CDR3 region has the DNA TGCGCCAGCAGTCCGAGAACTAACGCCATGAAGACCCAGTACTTC.

This rearrangement joins TRBV27 to TRBJ2-3; perhaps TRBD1 as D (6 bases). The CDR3 extends over 16 amino acids. The V end lost 5 bases, the J end lost 0 bases, and 15 bases lay between the germline ends. In germline, CDR1 is MNHEY, CDR2 SMNVEV (reference sequence). The CDR3 region is CASSPGTTPSTDTQYF. In DNA form, the CDR3 reads TGTGCCAGCAGTCCCGGGACAACCCCTAGCACAGATACGCAGTATTTT.

This chain connects TRBV29-1 to TRBJ1-5, with TRBD1 matching 10 bases. The CDR3 is 13 residues long. Germline loops: CDR1 SQVTM, CDR2 ANQGSEA. V trimming: 7 bases; J trimming: 5 bases; junction bases outside the gene matches: 5. Here the CDR3 reads CSAMTGGDQPQHF. In nucleotides, the CDR3 is TGCAGCGCTATGACAGGGGGCGATCAGCCCCAGCATTTT.

V is TRBV5-1 and J is TRBJ2-3; D is possibly TRBD2 (6 bases). With 6 bases removed from V and 2 bases from J, the gap between germline ends came to 19 bases. In germline, CDR1 is SGHRS, CDR2 YFSETQ. CDR3 size: 16 residues. The CDR3 loop is CASTRVVGGPTDTQYF. CDR3 DNA: TGCGCCAGCACCCGGGTGGTGGGAGGCCCCACAGATACGCAGTATTTT.